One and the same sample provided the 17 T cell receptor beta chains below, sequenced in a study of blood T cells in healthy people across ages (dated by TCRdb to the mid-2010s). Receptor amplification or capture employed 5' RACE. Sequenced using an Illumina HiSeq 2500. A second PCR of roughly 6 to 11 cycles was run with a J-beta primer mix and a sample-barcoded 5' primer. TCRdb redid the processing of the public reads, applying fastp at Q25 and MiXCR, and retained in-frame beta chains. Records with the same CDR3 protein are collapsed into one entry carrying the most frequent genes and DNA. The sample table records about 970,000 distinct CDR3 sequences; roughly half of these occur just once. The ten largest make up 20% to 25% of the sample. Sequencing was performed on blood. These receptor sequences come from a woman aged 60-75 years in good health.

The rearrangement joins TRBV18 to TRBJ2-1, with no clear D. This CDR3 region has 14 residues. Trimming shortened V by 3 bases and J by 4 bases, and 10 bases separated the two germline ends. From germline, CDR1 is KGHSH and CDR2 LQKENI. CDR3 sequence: CASSPNVGYNEQFF. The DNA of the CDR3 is TGTGCCAGCTCACCGAACGTGGGGTACAATGAGCAGTTCTTC.

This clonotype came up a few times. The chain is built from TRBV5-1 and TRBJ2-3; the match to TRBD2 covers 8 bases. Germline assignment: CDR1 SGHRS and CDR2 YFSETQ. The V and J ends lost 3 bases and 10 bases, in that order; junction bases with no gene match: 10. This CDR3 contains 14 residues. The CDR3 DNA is TGCGCCAGCAGCTCCCCCTCCGGGACTAGAGCGCAGTATTTT. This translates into CASSSPSGTRAQYF.

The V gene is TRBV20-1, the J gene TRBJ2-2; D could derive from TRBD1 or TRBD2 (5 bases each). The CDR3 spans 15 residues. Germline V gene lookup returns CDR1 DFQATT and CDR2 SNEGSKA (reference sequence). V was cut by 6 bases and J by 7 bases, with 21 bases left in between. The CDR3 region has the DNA TGCAGTGCCAGACCAGGGACGAGTTCCGTCGGGGAGCTGTTTTTT. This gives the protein CSARPGTSSVGELFF.

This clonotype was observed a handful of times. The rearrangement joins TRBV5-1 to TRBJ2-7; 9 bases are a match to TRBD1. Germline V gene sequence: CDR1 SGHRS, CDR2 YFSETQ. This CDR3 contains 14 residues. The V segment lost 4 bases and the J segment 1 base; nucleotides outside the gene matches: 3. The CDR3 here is CASSTTGGSYEQYF. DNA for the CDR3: TGCGCCAGCAGCACGACAGGGGGTTCCTACGAGCAGTACTTC. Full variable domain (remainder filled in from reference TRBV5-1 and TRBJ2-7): KAGVTQTPRYLIKTRGQQVTLSCSPISGHRSVSWYQQTPGQGLQFLFEYFSETQRNKGNFPGRFSGRQFSNSRSEMNVSTLELGDSALYLCASSTTGGSYEQYFGPGTRLTVT.

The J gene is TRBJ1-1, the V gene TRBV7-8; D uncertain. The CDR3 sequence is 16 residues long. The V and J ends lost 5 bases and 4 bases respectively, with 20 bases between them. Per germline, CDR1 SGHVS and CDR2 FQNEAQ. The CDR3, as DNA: TGTGCCAGCAGCCTGACCTTCAACCTCTTGGGCACTGAAGCTTTCTTT. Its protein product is CASSLTFNLLGTEAFF.

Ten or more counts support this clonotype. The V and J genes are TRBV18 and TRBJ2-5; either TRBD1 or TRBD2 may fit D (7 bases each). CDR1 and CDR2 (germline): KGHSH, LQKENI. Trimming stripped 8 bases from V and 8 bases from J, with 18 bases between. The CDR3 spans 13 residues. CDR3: CASSPGGGETQYF. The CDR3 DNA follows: TGTGCCAGCAGCCCAGGGGGAGGGGAAACCCAGTACTTC.

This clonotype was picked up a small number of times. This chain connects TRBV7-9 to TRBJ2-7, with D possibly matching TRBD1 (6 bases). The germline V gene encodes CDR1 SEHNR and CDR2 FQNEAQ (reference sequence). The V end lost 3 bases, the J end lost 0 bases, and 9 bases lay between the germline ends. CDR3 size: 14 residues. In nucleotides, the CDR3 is TGTGCCAGCAGCTTTGTAGGGGGCTCCTACGAGCAGTACTTC. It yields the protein CASSFVGGSYEQYF. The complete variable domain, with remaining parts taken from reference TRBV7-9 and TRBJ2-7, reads DTGVSQNPRHKITKRGQNVTFRCDPISEHNRLYWYRQTLGQGPEFLTYFQNEAQLEKSRLLSDRFSAERPKGSFSTLEIQRTEQGDSAMYLCASSFVGGSYEQYFGPGTRLTVT.

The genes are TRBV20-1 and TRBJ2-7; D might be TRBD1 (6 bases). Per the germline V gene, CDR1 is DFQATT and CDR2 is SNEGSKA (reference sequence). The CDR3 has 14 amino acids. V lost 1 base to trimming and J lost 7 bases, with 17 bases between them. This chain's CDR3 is CSARGDTWIGEQYF. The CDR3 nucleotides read TGCAGTGCTAGAGGGGACACTTGGATTGGGGAGCAGTACTTC.

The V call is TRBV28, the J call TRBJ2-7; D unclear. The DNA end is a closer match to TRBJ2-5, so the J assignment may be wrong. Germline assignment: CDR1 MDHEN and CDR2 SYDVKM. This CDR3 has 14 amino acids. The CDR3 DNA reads TGTGCCAGCAGTCTCCAGCGAGGATGGGAGACCCAGTACTTC. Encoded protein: CASSLQRGWETQYF.

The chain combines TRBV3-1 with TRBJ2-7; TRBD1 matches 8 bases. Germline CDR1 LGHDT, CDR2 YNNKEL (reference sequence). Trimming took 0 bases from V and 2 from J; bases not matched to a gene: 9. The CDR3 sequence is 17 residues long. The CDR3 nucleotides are TGTGCCAGCAGCCAAGATAATAGGGGACAGGCGACCTACGAGCAGTACTTC. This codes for CASSQDNRGQATYEQYF.

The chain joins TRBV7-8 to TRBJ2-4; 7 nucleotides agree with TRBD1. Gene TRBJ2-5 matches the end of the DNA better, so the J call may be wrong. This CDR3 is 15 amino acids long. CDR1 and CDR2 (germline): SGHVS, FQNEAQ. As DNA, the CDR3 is TGTGCCAGCAGCTTAGTTGGCAGGGGGAAAGAGACCCAGTACTTC. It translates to CASSLVGRGKETQYF.

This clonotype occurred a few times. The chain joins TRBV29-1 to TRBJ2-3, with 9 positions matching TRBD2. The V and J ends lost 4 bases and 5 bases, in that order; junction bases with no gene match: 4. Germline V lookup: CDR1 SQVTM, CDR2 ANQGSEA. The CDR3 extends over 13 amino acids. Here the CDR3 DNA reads TGCAGCGTTGGACTAGCGGAGGGAGATACGCAGTATTTT. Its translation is CSVGLAEGDTQYF.

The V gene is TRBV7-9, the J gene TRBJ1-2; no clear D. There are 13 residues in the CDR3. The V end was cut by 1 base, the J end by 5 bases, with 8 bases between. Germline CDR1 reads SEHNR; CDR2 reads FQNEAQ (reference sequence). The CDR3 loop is CASSLEIAYGYTF. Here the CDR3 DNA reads TGTGCCAGCAGCTTAGAGATAGCATATGGCTACACCTTC.

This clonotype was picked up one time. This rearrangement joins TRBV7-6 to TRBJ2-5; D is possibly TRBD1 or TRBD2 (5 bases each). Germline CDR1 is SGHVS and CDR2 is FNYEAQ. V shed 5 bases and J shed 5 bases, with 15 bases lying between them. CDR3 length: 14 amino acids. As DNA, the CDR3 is TGTGCCAGCAGCAGACGAGGGGAGAAGGAGACCCAGTACTTC. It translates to CASSRRGEKETQYF.

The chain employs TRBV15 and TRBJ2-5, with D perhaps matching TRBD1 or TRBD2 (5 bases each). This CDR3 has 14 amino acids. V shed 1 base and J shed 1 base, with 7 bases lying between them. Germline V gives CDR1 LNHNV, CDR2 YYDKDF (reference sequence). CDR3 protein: CATSRGDVQETQYF. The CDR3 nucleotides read TGTGCCACCAGCAGAGGGGACGTCCAAGAGACCCAGTACTTC.

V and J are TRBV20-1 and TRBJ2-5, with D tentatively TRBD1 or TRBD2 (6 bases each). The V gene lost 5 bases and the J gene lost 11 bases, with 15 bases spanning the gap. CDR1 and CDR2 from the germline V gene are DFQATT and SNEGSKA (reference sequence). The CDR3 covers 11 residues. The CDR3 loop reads CSAGLGAGQYF. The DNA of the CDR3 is TGCAGTGCTGGATTGGGGGCGGGGCAGTACTTC.

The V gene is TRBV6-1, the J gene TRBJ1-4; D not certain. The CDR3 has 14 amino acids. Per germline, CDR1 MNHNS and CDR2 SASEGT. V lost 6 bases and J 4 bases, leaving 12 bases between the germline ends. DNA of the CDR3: TGTGCCAGCAGCAAAGGTCCCAATAATGAAAAACTGTTTTTT. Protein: CASSKGPNNEKLFF.